This passage covers 23 T cell receptor beta chains from one sample sequenced in a study of Ad26.COV2.S vaccination and SARS-CoV-2 variants. Method: immunoSEQ multiplex PCR; TCRdb's copy keeps in-frame clones and lacks some. This sample has around 370,000 clones, with under 95% found just once. Source: peripheral blood, taken after recovery from COVID-19. These receptors originate from a human donor who had recovered from COVID-19.

The genes are TRBV5-1 and TRBJ1-1; 9 positions agree with TRBD1. From germline, CDR1 is SGHRS and CDR2 YFSETQ. This CDR3 has 16 residues. The V gene end was trimmed by 4 bases and the J gene end by 1 base; junction bases not matched to a gene: 8. The CDR3 DNA is TGCGCCAGCAGCCTGGCGAGGGACAGGGAGAACACTGAAGCTTTCTTT. Its translation: CASSLARDRENTEAFF.

The chain joins TRBV6-2 or TRBV6-3 to TRBJ2-1; 10 bases map to TRBD2. J was trimmed by 3 bases and V by 5 bases; bases with no gene match: 1. CDR1 MNHEY and CDR2 SVGEGT come from the germline V gene. The CDR3 length is 14 residues. In DNA form, the CDR3 reads TGTGCCAGCAGTGGACTAGCGGACTACAATGAGCAGTTCTTC. This encodes CASSGLADYNEQFF.

The V gene is TRBV7-2, the J gene TRBJ2-5, with 7 bases aligning to TRBD2. CDR1 and CDR2 from the germline V gene are SGHTA and FQGNSA. V dropped 4 bases and J dropped 2; count of bases not matched to a gene: 4. This CDR3 is built from 14 residues. This CDR3 reads CASSSGGRQETQYF. The CDR3 DNA reads as TGTGCCAGCAGCTCGGGGGGTCGGCAAGAGACCCAGTACTTC.

The rearrangement joins TRBV19 to TRBJ1-1; D might be TRBD1 (6 bases). This CDR3 has 15 amino acids. Trimming pared 6 bases from V and 2 bases from J, leaving 16 bases between. Germline CDR1 reads LNHDA; CDR2 reads SQIVND (reference sequence). The CDR3 here is CASSRKRTANTEAFF. The CDR3 DNA reads as TGTGCCAGTAGCCGAAAACGGACAGCTAACACTGAAGCTTTCTTT.

This chain joins TRBV9 and TRBJ2-3, with D perhaps matching TRBD2 (6 bases). CDR3 length: 15 amino acids. Germline V gene lookup returns CDR1 SGDLS and CDR2 YYNGEE. Trimming cost V 7 bases and J 0 bases, with 15 bases left between them. In DNA form, the CDR3 reads TGTGCCAGCGGCCTTAGGAGGGCCAGCACAGATACGCAGTATTTT. This gives the protein CASGLRRASTDTQYF. Drawing the rest from reference TRBV9 and TRBJ2-3, the complete variable domain is DSGVTQTPKHLITATGQRVTLRCSPRSGDLSVYWYQQSLDQGLQFLIQYYNGEERAKGNILERFSAQQFPDLHSELNLSSLELGDSALYFCASGLRRASTDTQYFGPGTRLTVL.

The chain joins TRBV5-6 to TRBJ2-4, with 7 bases matching TRBD1. CDR3 length: 18 residues. The V gene's germline CDR1 is SGHDT and CDR2 YYEEEE. V lost 5 bases to trimming and J lost 4 bases; unmatched junction nucleotides: 18. CDR3 sequence reads: CASSSYLRDRDGKNIQYF. The CDR3, as DNA: TGTGCCAGCAGTTCGTACCTTAGAGACAGGGATGGTAAAAACATTCAGTACTTC.

This sequence joins TRBV29-1 and TRBJ1-1; D unresolved. This CDR3 has 12 amino acids. Trimming left V 3 bases short and J 2 bases short, with 7 bases between. Germline V lookup: CDR1 SQVTM, CDR2 ANQGSEA. The CDR3 sequence: CSVDRRNTEAFF. In nucleotides, the CDR3 is TGCAGCGTTGACCGACGAAACACTGAAGCTTTCTTT.

V gene TRBV27 combines with J gene TRBJ2-6; tentative D call: TRBD1 (6 bases). This CDR3 is 19 amino acids long. V gave up 3 bases and J gave up 0 bases, with 18 bases separating them. The germline CDR1 and CDR2 sequences are MNHEY and SMNVEV (reference sequence). CDR3 bases: TGTGCCAGCAGTTTTCTTCACAGGGACACGGGCTCTGGGGCCAACGTCCTGACTTTC. This translates into CASSFLHRDTGSGANVLTF.

The CDR3 DNA reads as TGTGCCAGCAGCCAGGACCTGACTAGCGGGGAGGGGCAGTTCTTC. Its protein is CASSQDLTSGEGQFF. This chain connects TRBV4-2 to TRBJ2-1; TRBD2 matches at 11 bases. The germline CDR1 and CDR2 sequences are LGHNA and YNFKEQ. J gave up 12 bases and V 3 bases, and 10 bases lay outside the gene matches. The CDR3 has 15 amino acids.

The gene calls are TRBV25-1 and TRBJ1-1; tentative D call: TRBD1 (5 bases). Per the germline V gene, CDR1 is MGHDK and CDR2 is SYGVNS. The germline V and J ends were trimmed by 5 bases and 10 bases, with 17 bases remaining between them. The CDR3 totals 13 residues. The CDR3 nucleotides are TGTGCCAGCAGTCAAAGTACAGGACCCGGAGCTTTCTTT. Its translation: CASSQSTGPGAFF.

The rearrangement links TRBV27 to TRBJ1-5; 8 bases are a match to TRBD1. Germline loops: CDR1 MNHEY, CDR2 SMNVEV (reference sequence). With 4 bases clipped from V and 2 bases from J, the junction kept 4 bases outside the gene matches. The CDR3 runs to 15 residues. Written as DNA, the CDR3 is TGTGCCAGCAGTTCGGACAGGGTAGGCAATCAGCCCCAGCATTTT. Its protein is CASSSDRVGNQPQHF.

This chain uses TRBV7-9 with TRBJ2-5, with 7 bases aligning to TRBD1. This CDR3 is 15 amino acids long. Germline assignment: CDR1 SEHNR and CDR2 FQNEAQ (reference sequence). The V segment lost 4 bases and the J segment 5 bases; nucleotides outside the gene matches: 10. The CDR3 DNA reads as TGTGCCAGCAGCTCTCCCCGGGGCAGGGGGGAGACCCAGTACTTC. Amino acids: CASSSPRGRGETQYF.

The gene calls are TRBV2 and TRBJ2-2, with a tentative D call TRBD1 (6 bases). The germline gives CDR1 SNHLY, CDR2 FYNNEI. V lost 1 base, J lost 1 base, and 7 bases lay in between. CDR3 size: 15 residues. CDR3 in DNA: TGTGCCAGCAGTGAAGTAGGGGGGAACACCGGGGAGCTGTTTTTT. Translation gives CASSEVGGNTGELFF. The full variable domain, in which reference TRBV2 and TRBJ2-2 provide the parts outside the CDR3, is EPEVTQTPSHQVTQMGQEVILRCVPISNHLYFYWYRQILGQKVEFLVSFYNNEISEKSEIFDDQFSVERPDGSNFTLKIRSTKLEDSAMYFCASSEVGGNTGELFFGEGSRLTVL.

The rearrangement joins TRBV13 to TRBJ2-7, with 7 bases that match TRBD2. This CDR3 region has 15 residues. The germline gives CDR1 PRHDT, CDR2 FYEKMQ (reference sequence). V lost 3 bases, J lost 1 base, and 6 bases stayed unmatched. DNA of the CDR3: TGTGCCAGCAGCTTCGGGACTACCCGATCCTACGAGCAGTACTTC. Protein sequence: CASSFGTTRSYEQYF.

V gene TRBV19 combines with J gene TRBJ1-1; 9 bases line up with TRBD1. V dropped 4 bases and J dropped 7; count of bases not matched to a gene: 13. This CDR3 is built from 16 residues. Germline V lookup: CDR1 LNHDA, CDR2 SQIVND (reference sequence). The CDR3 sequence is CASSSQISQGAIEAFF. The CDR3 nucleotides are TGTGCCAGTAGTAGCCAAATCTCACAGGGGGCAATTGAAGCTTTCTTT.

The chain joins TRBV9 to TRBJ2-3; 10 bases align to TRBD2. Trimming at V came to 0 bases and at J to 9 bases, leaving 7 bases not matched to a gene. From germline, CDR1 is SGDLS and CDR2 YYNGEE. The CDR3 runs 15 residues. The CDR3 protein is CASSVAASGGGTQYF. For the CDR3, the DNA is TGTGCCAGCAGCGTAGCCGCTAGCGGGGGAGGCACGCAGTATTTT.

V and J are TRBV9 and TRBJ2-2; 8 nucleotides agree with TRBD1. This CDR3 contains 16 residues. Germline CDR1 SGDLS, CDR2 YYNGEE. V lost 0 bases and J lost 4; bases outside the gene matches: 5. As DNA, the CDR3 is TGTGCCAGCAGCGTAGGTGTCAGGGGGCGCACCGGGGAGCTGTTTTTT. This translates into CASSVGVRGRTGELFF.

The J gene is TRBJ2-7, the V gene TRBV21-1. TRBV21-1 is listed as a pseudogene. The CDR3 length is 13 residues. For the CDR3, the DNA is TGTGCCAGCAGCAAACGGCAGTTCTACGAGCAGTACTTC. This translates into CASSKRQFYEQYF.

This clone was observed once. The chain couples TRBV27 to TRBJ2-7; TRBD2 is a possible D gene (5 bases). The germline gives CDR1 MNHEY, CDR2 SMNVEV (reference sequence). V dropped 3 bases and J dropped 7 bases, with 10 bases sitting between them. The CDR3 covers 12 residues. Here the CDR3 reads CASSFFGNEQYF. The DNA for the CDR3 is TGTGCCAGCAGTTTTTTCGGGAATGAGCAGTACTTC.

This clone was detected a few times. This sequence joins TRBV3-1 (or the pseudogene TRBV3-2) and TRBJ1-5; D may be TRBD1 (5 bases). V was clipped by 3 bases and J by 3 bases, with 9 bases between them. The CDR3 extends over 14 amino acids. Germline V gives CDR1 LGHDT, CDR2 YNNKEL (reference sequence). The CDR3 sequence: CASSHDSSNQPQHF. In DNA form, the CDR3 reads TGTGCCAGCAGCCACGACAGCTCCAATCAGCCCCAGCATTTT.

The chain links TRBV7-2 to TRBJ1-4, with unresolved D. There are 15 residues in the CDR3. CDR1 is SGHTA, CDR2 FQGNSA, per germline. V gave up 5 bases and J gave up 3 bases, with 13 bases separating them. CDR3 region: CASSPTGVANEKLFF. CDR3 in DNA: TGTGCCAGCAGCCCCACTGGGGTGGCTAATGAAAAACTGTTTTTT.

On this clone itself: Germline is not matched at one junction end, which may reflect a read error. The chain is built from TRBV7-7 and TRBJ2-2; D gene unclear. The CDR3 runs to 14 residues. In germline, CDR1 is SSHAT, CDR2 FNYEAQ (reference sequence). The CDR3 DNA reads TGTGCTAGCAGCTCGGGCTACAACACCGGGGAGCTGTTTTTT. Amino acid sequence: CASSSGYNTGELFF.

Here the CDR3 DNA reads TGCGCCAGTCGGGGGAACGGGGAGCTGTTTTTT. This encodes CASRGNGELFF. This rearrangement joins TRBV5-1 to TRBJ2-2; TRBD2 might be the D (6 bases). V was clipped by 8 bases and J by 7 bases, with 9 bases between them. This CDR3 has 11 amino acids. Germline CDR1 reads SGHRS; CDR2 reads YFSETQ.